The source of this TCR beta chain is a study of shared clonotypes between healthy human individuals. The repertoire was sequenced with immunoSEQ multiplex PCR; TCRdb's copy has only in-frame clones and lacks some. The data hold about 2.1 million clones, with around 93% observed a single time. This clone is a singleton in its sample. V lost 3 bases and J 1 base, leaving 10 bases between the germline ends. The CDR3 sequence is 14 residues long. Germline lookup yields CDR1 MNHEY and CDR2 SMNVEV (reference sequence). Positively selected for CCR7, the CD45RO-negative cells used as naive CD8 cells excluded terminally differentiated effector memory CD45RA+ cells.

Sequencing used naive CD8+ T cells from PBMCs. The V and J genes are TRBV27 and TRBJ2-7, with D unresolved. The TCR comes from a young man in good health. Some clones in this sample may be carry-over from other donors' samples. In DNA form, the CDR3 reads TGTGCCAGCAGTTTTTCTCTAGAATCCTACGAGCAGTACTTC. Protein sequence: CASSFSLESYEQYF.